Presented here are 9 T cell receptor beta chains from one specimen sequenced in a study of cytomegalovirus exposure and HLA in healthy donors. Primers included in the PCR were 60 Vbeta and 13 Jbeta primers. Assay used: immunoSEQ multiplex PCR; TCRdb lists only in-frame clones, some missing. Seen here are some 110,000 clones, more than 60% observed once, and the top ten hold about 8.3%. Sequencing was done on a sample of PBMCs. The source is a woman aged 40 to 50 in good health and CMV-seropositive.

The chain links TRBV28 to TRBJ2-3; perhaps TRBD1 as D (5 bases). Germline-derived CDR1 and CDR2 are MDHEN and SYDVKM. The V and J ends lost 5 bases and 0 bases respectively, with 12 bases between them. This CDR3 has 15 residues. The CDR3 here is CASSATATSTDTQYF. The CDR3 coding sequence is TGTGCCAGCAGTGCGACAGCAACTAGCACAGATACGCAGTATTTT. Complete variable domain (other parts from reference TRBV28 and TRBJ2-3): DVKVTQSSRYLVKRTGEKVFLECVQDMDHENMFWYRQDPGLGLRLIYFSYDVKMKEKGDIPEGYSVSREKKERFSLILESASTNQTSMYLCASSATATSTDTQYFGPGTRLTVL.

This chain uses TRBV28 with TRBJ1-1; D may be TRBD1 (6 bases). V lost 4 bases to trimming and J lost 1 base, with 16 bases between them. Germline V gene data show CDR1 as MDHEN and CDR2 as SYDVKM. This CDR3 contains 16 residues. DNA for the CDR3: TGTGCCAGCAGTTCGGACAGAAGGACGAGGAACACTGAAGCTTTCTTT. This encodes CASSSDRRTRNTEAFF.

The chain recombines TRBV10-3 with TRBJ2-1; 11 nucleotides line up with TRBD1. The CDR3 has 17 residues. CDR1 is ENHRY and CDR2 is SYGVKD in the germline V gene. V was clipped by 4 bases and J by 4 bases; unmatched bases: 9. CDR3 in DNA: TGTGCCATCAGTGGGGACAGGGGGAGGAAGCCATACAATGAGCAGTTCTTC. This encodes CAISGDRGRKPYNEQFF.

The chain couples TRBV7-9 to TRBJ2-1; 8 bases are shared with TRBD2. This CDR3 has 15 residues. CDR1 and CDR2 from the germline V gene are SEHNR and FQNEAQ (reference sequence). Losses at the gene ends were 3 bases for V and 8 bases for J; bases not matched to a gene: 9. The CDR3 DNA is TGTGCCAGCAGCTTCCCCGGGAGGGCCGGGGATGAGCAGTTCTTC. Translated: CASSFPGRAGDEQFF.

The chain links TRBV7-9 to TRBJ2-5; perhaps TRBD2 as D (5 bases). The CDR3 has 15 amino acids. V shed 4 bases and J shed 1 base, with 13 bases lying between them. The germline V gene encodes CDR1 SEHNR and CDR2 FQNEAQ (reference sequence). CDR3 protein: CASSSYLAFQETQYF. The CDR3 nucleotides read TGTGCCAGCAGCTCATACTTAGCGTTCCAAGAGACCCAGTACTTC.

The chain joins TRBV7-7 to TRBJ2-1, with D possibly being TRBD2 (5 bases). V lost 5 bases to trimming and J lost 10 bases, with 15 bases between them. Germline V gene sequence: CDR1 SSHAT, CDR2 FNYEAQ (reference sequence). The CDR3 is 13 residues long. The CDR3 here is CASSPFKGSEQFF. The CDR3 DNA follows: TGTGCCAGCAGCCCCTTTAAAGGGAGCGAGCAGTTCTTC.

This clone has only a few counts. This chain joins TRBV28 and TRBJ2-3; D is unclear. Germline loops: CDR1 MDHEN, CDR2 SYDVKM. The ends were cut back, 2 bases at V and 4 bases at J, with 7 bases in the middle. The length of the CDR3 is 13 residues. This CDR3 is CASSLLGADTQYF. The CDR3 bases are TGTGCCAGCAGTTTACTAGGTGCAGATACGCAGTATTTT.

The chain is built from TRBV5-4 and TRBJ1-2; TRBD1 agrees at 7 bases. Per germline, CDR1 SGHNT and CDR2 YYREEE (reference sequence). The CDR3 covers 16 residues. Germline trimming cut 3 bases from V and 1 base from J; bases unmatched to any gene: 9. The CDR3 nucleotides are TGTGCCAGCAGCTCCGGGACAGAACTCTATAACTATGGCTACACCTTC. Protein sequence: CASSSGTELYNYGYTF.

The J gene is TRBJ2-2, the V gene TRBV6-1, with D tentatively TRBD1 (6 bases). This CDR3 contains 15 residues. The V end lost 7 bases, the J end lost 5 bases, and 17 bases lay between the germline ends. Germline CDR1 MNHNS, CDR2 SASEGT. In DNA, the CDR3 is TGTGCCAGCATAATGTCGCCAAGGGGGACCGGGGAGCTGTTTTTT. It specifies CASIMSPRGTGELFF.